This paragraph covers one T cell receptor beta chain sequence. The antigen this receptor binds is unknown. No much larger clone exists at a distance of one base, and base qualities are not known. The library came from 5' RACE. This sample was sequenced with an Illumina HiSeq 2000. A universal primer binding site was added through template switching, and the final cDNA carried a unique molecular identifier so that TCR cDNA molecules could be counted accurately. Specific primers in the conserved constant-segment region were used to synthesize first-strand cDNA for TCR alpha and beta chains. To control for contamination, every cDNA library was double barcoded, receiving both a SMART-Mk sample barcode and Illumina barcodes. Two successive PCR steps introduced TruSeq adapter sequences along with Illumina sample barcodes. The Illumina HiSeq platform was used with custom primers to sequence TCR alpha and beta cDNA libraries. The original methods were these. MiGEC was used to process raw reads and extract unique molecular identifiers, and MiXCR was used to find CDR3 positions. Recombination models were inferred per individual with the repgenHMM and IGoR tools using an EM algorithm. Shared clonotypes were analyzed with the tcR package in R, and sharing was normalized by the product of cloneset sizes. Out-of-frame nonproductive sequences were analyzed to study raw recombination free of thymic and clonal selection effects. Using fastp at Q25 and MiXCR, TCRdb reprocessed the public reads and kept productive beta chains. Rows with a matching CDR3 protein are joined into one entry that keeps the most common DNA and genes. The V and J calls come from TCRdb's annotation, not from the publication. Within this sample are 1.5 million to 2 million distinct CDR3 sequences, with roughly a third of them counted one time only. 0.25% to 0.3% of the sample comes from the top ten.

This entry belongs to a study of identical twins (dated by TCRdb to the mid-2010s). General notes on the study: TCR alpha and beta repertoires from monozygotic twins, unrelated adults of various ages and cord blood were deep-sequenced to test whether fetal clonotypes persist. To rule out contamination, replicate twin experiments were performed at different times with different library preparation protocols. Points the paper makes about the study in general: A weaker excess of twin sharing was found in beta out-of-frame sequences because the signal-to-noise ratio was lowered by fewer shared sequences. Recombination models systematically underestimated out-of-frame TCR alpha sharing in monozygotic twins but agreed with sharing between unrelated individuals. Conclusions relied on cross-sectional statistical analysis, since the same donors could not be followed over many years. Compared with coincidental sharing between unrelated individuals, out-of-frame TCR alpha sequences shared between twins showed an excess of sequences with low generation probability. Zero-insertion analyses could be partly confounded by invariant T cells such as MAIT and iNKT, although diverse VJ usage argued against such confounding for most clonotypes. Abundant cord blood beta clonotypes carried fewer insertions; young adult naive repertoires showed a weaker similar trend, while memory repertoires showed none.

The junction shows trimming of 5 bases on V and 0 bases on J, and the gene matches do not reach 4 bases of it. Including the terminal cysteine and phenylalanine, the CDR3 comprises 14 residues. Only the CDR3 DNA stays, 42 bases, in frame from base 1. Taken from the germline V gene (reference sequence), the CDR1 and CDR2 loops are DFQATT and SNEGSKA. Only healthy Caucasian donors were included. The source of this sequence is a newborn girl in good health. Material: cord blood. The rearranged chain carries TRBV20-1 and TRBJ2-3; 8 bases in between match TRBD2. This receptor carries the CDR3 CSAQPSGSTDTQYF. The sequenced DNA is TGCAGTGCTCAACCTAGCGGGAGCACAGATACGCAGTATTTT.